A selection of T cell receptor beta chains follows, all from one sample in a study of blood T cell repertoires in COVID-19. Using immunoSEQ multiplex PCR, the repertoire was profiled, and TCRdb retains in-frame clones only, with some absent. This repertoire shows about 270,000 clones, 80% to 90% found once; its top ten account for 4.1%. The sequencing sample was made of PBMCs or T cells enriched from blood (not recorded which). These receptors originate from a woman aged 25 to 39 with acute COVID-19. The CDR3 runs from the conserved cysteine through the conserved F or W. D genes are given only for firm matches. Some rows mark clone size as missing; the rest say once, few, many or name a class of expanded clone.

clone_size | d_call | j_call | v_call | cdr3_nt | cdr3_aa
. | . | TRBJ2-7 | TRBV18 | TGTGCCAGCTCACCCTTGACAGCCACCTACGAGCAGTACTTC | CASSPLTATYEQYF
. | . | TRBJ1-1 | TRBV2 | TGTGCCAGCAGTGATCTTGGGACTATGAACACTGAAGCTTTCTTT | CASSDLGTMNTEAFF
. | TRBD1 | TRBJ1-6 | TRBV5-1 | TGCGCCAGCAGCTTTCAGGGGGCAGAGTCACCCCTCCACTTT | CASSFQGAESPLHF
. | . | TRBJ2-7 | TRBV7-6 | TGTGCCAGCAGCCTCCGGGAAAAGGGCGAGCAGTACTTC | CASSLREKGEQYF
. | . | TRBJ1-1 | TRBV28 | TGTGCCAGCAGCTCCCCGGGGGGAGATACTGAAGCTTTCTTT | CASSSPGGDTEAFF
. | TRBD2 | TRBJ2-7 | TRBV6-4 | TGTGCCAGCCCGCCGGGACTAGCTCTTCCCGAGCAGTACTTC | CASPPGLALPEQYF
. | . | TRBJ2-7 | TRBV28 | TGTGCCAGCAGTTTAAGCTTCTACGAGCAGTACTTC | CASSLSFYEQYF
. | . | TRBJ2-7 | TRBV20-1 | TGCAGTGCTAGTTCTGGGTTTGGGGGGTGGTGGGGAGAGCAGTACTTC | CSASSGFGGWWGEQYF
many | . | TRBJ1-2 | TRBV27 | TGTGCCAGCAGTTTAAACAGAGACTATGGCTACACCTTC | CASSLNRDYGYTF
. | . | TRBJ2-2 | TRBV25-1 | TGTGCCAGCAGTGACTTTGGACTATCTGCGAACACCGGGGAGCTGTTTTTT | CASSDFGLSANTGELFF
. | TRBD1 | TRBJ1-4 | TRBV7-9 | TGTGCCAGCAGCTTAGAAGGGGGCATTGAAAAACTGTTTTTT | CASSLEGGIEKLFF
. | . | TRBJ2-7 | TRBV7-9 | TGTTCATCCGGGAGTACCACCTACGAGCAGTACTTC | CSSGSTTYEQYF
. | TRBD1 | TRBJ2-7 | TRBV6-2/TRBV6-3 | TGTGCCAGCAGTTACCACAGACAGGGGTTGTCCTACGAGCAGTACTTC | CASSYHRQGLSYEQYF
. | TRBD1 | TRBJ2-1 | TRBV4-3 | TGCGCCAGCAGCTTACAGGGGGCTACCTACAATGAGCAGTTCTTC | CASSLQGATYNEQFF
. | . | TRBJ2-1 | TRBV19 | TGTGCCAGTAGTATAGTAGGGGACAATGAGCAGTTCTTC | CASSIVGDNEQFF
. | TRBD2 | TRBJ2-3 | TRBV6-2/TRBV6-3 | TGTGCCAGCAGTTACGAAGCGGGAGAGGGGGATACGCAGTATTTT | CASSYEAGEGDTQYF
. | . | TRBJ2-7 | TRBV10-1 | TGCGCCAGCAGTGATATGGAAAACGGGTACTACGAGCAGTACTTC | CASSDMENGYYEQYF
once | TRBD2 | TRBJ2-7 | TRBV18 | TGTGCCAGCTCACCGTATGAGCTAGCGGGATCATTCGAGCAGTACTTC | CASSPYELAGSFEQYF
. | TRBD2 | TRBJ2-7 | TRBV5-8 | TGTGCCAGCAGCTTGGAAGCGGGAGGGGACGAGCAGTACTTC | CASSLEAGGDEQYF
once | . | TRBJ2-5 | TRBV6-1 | TGTGCCAGCAGTGATTTTATAGGACCGGGGGAGACCCAGTACTTC | CASSDFIGPGETQYF
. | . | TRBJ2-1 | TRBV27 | TGTGCCAGCAGACTATTCGGAAGTTCCTACAATGAGCAGTTCTTC | CASRLFGSSYNEQFF
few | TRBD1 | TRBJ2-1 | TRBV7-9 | TGTGCCAGCAGAATGGGACAGGGTTCCGAGCAGTTCTTC | CASRMGQGSEQFF
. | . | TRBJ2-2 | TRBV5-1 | TGCGCCAGCAGCTTGTTGTCAGCGGCGGGGGAGCTGTTTTTT | CASSLLSAAGELFF
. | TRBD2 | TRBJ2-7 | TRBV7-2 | TGTGCCAGCAGCTTAGTGGGTAGCGGGCTCGGTAGCTCCTACGAGCAGTACTTC | CASSLVGSGLGSSYEQYF
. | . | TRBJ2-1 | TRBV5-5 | TGTGCCAGCAGCTTGCCCGTGAATGAGCAGTTCTTC | CASSLPVNEQFF
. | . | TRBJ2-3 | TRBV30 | TGTGCCTGGTCTGGAGTACTCACGGCAGATACGCAGTATTTT | CAWSGVLTADTQYF
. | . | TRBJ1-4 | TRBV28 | TGTGCCTGCTGTACAGGGAATCGATTAGGGGAAAAACTGTTTTTT | CACCTGNRLGEKLFF
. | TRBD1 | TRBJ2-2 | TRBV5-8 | TGTGCCAGCAGTCTGGGACAGAGGGACACCGGGGAGCTGTTTTTT | CASSLGQRDTGELFF
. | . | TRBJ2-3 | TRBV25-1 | TGTGCCAGCGCCAGAGGGGGTCCGGAAGGGGATACGCAGTATTTT | CASARGGPEGDTQYF
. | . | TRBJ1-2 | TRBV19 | TGTGCCAGTAGTTCTTCTCCGGCAGGCGGGTATGGCTACACCTTC | CASSSSPAGGYGYTF
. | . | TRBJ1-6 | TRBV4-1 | TGCGCCAGCAGCCAAGGTGGGAGGACGTCCTCACCCCTCCACTTT | CASSQGGRTSSPLHF
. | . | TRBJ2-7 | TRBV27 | TGTGCCAGCAGCGGTCCATACGAGCAGTACTTC | CASSGPYEQYF
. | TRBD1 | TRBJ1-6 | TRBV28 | TGTGCCAGCAGTTTATTCCAGGGGGATCATTCACCCCTCCACTTT | CASSLFQGDHSPLHF
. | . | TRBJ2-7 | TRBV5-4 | TGTGCCAGCAGCCCATCGGACTCCACGCCGGGCTCCTACGAGCAGTACTTC | CASSPSDSTPGSYEQYF
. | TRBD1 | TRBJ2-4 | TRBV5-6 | TGTGCCAGCACCTCAGGGGGCCTGGCCAAAAACATTCAGTACTTC | CASTSGGLAKNIQYF